The sample holds a few counts of the clone carrying this TCR beta chain. Its target is not known. The sample is drawn from a study of blood T cells in healthy people across ages. Overall study findings and caveats: With naive T cell percentage, TCR beta diversity showed a strong correlation. Shifts in expanded clonotypes may have been confounded by donor CMV status, which was unknown.

Primed by a sample-barcoded 5' primer and a J-beta primer mix, a second PCR proceeded for roughly 6 to 12 cycles. MiXCR, run by TCRdb on the 5' RACE reads, gives a single entry per CDR3 protein. The sample shows over a million distinct CDR3 sequences, 45% of them seen only once. The CDR3 runs to 17 residues. V lost 3 bases and J lost 7; bases outside the gene matches: 14. Germline V gene data show CDR1 as LGHDT and CDR2 as YNNKEL (reference sequence). The sample consisted of blood. This chain joins TRBV3-1 and TRBJ1-4; TRBD1 aligns across 7 bases. The clonotype was recovered from a woman between 55 and 75 years old in good health. The CDR3 DNA follows: TGTGCCAGCAGCCATCGGGGAAGGTCGCAGGGGGGTGAAAAACTGTTTTTT. Translated: CASSHRGRSQGGEKLFF. Variable domain in full (rest from reference TRBV3-1 and TRBJ1-4): DTAVSQTPKYLVTQMGNDKSIKCEQNLGHDTMYWYKQDSKKFLKIMFSYNNKELIINETVPNRFSPKSPDKAHLNLHINSLELGDSAVYFCASSHRGRSQGGEKLFFGSGTQLSVL.